This T cell receptor beta chain was recorded in a study of neurological immune-mediated disorders. The trim removed 0 bases at V and 3 bases at J, leaving 7 bases unmatched. Germline V lookup: CDR1 DFQATT, CDR2 SNEGSKA (reference sequence). This CDR3 comprises 16 residues. In this sample, this clonotype turned up many times. From the 5' RACE reads, TCRdb called clonotypes with MiXCR, one entry per CDR3 protein. The table includes tens of thousands of distinct CDR3 sequences, 9.5% to 15% detected once. Sequencing was carried out using PBMCs. The source of this sequence is a female donor in good health. The V call is TRBV20-1, the J call TRBJ2-7; 11 bases fit TRBD2. CDR3 in DNA: TGCAGTGCTAGAGATTCTACTAGCGGGAGTCTCTACGAGCAGTACTTC. Translation: CSARDSTSGSLYEQYF.